Presented here are 19 T cell receptor beta chains from one specimen sequenced in a study of identical twins. TCRdb recomputed calls from the 5' RACE reads with MiXCR, one row per CDR3 protein. The sample consists of 700,000 or so distinct CDR3 sequences, less than 10% of them appearing once. This sample also appeared in a second study, on yellow fever vaccine responses in identical twins.

Sequencing used PBMCs. The source of these receptors is a woman under 30 in good health.

This clonotype was detected ten times or more. The chain employs TRBV12-3 or TRBV12-4 and TRBJ2-2; D not resolved. This CDR3 has 15 residues. V gave up 1 base and J gave up 4 bases, with 10 bases separating them. CDR3 in amino acids: CASSLVRKSTGELFF. The DNA for the CDR3 is TGTGCCAGCAGTTTAGTTAGGAAGTCCACCGGGGAGCTGTTTTTT.

V is TRBV18 and J is TRBJ2-7; D not certain. Trimming left V 0 bases short and J 2 bases short, with 5 bases between. Germline assignment: CDR1 KGHSH and CDR2 LQKENI. The length of the CDR3 is 13 residues. CDR3 protein: CASSPPSAYEQYF. The CDR3 nucleotides are TGTGCCAGCTCACCACCGAGCGCCTACGAGCAGTACTTC.

This clonotype was detected many times. The chain couples TRBV10-3 to TRBJ2-3; D gene uncertain. The germline CDR1 and CDR2 sequences are ENHRY and SYGVKD. This CDR3 is 14 amino acids long. Trimming removed 3 bases at V and 2 bases at J, with 9 bases between. CDR3 DNA sequence: TGTGCCATCAGTGATGAGACCAACACAGATACGCAGTATTTT. It encodes CAISDETNTDTQYF.

There are a few counts of this clonotype. The V gene is TRBV6-2 or TRBV6-3, the J gene TRBJ2-2, with 8 bases lining up with TRBD1. The CDR3 totals 17 residues. Trimming took 2 bases from V and 0 from J; bases not matched to a gene: 5. CDR1 is MNHEY, CDR2 SVGEGT, per germline. This CDR3 reads CASSYTPGQANTGELFF. In DNA, the CDR3 is TGTGCCAGCAGTTACACGCCGGGACAGGCGAACACCGGGGAGCTGTTTTTT.

The sample holds a few counts of this clonotype. V and J are TRBV6-1 and TRBJ2-7, with 16 bases lining up with TRBD2. Trimming removed 7 bases from V and 2 bases from J; junction bases left unmatched: 5. Germline V gene data show CDR1 as MNHNS and CDR2 as SASEGT. The CDR3 is made up of 16 amino acids. CDR3 coding DNA: TGTGCCAGCACCATTGGGACTAGCGGGGGGGCCTACGAGCAGTACTTC. Translated, it gives CASTIGTSGGAYEQYF.

V usage is TRBV5-1 and J usage is TRBJ1-1; no clear D. Trimming stripped 5 bases from V and 5 bases from J, with 13 bases between. The CDR3 spans 13 residues. Germline lookup yields CDR1 SGHRS and CDR2 YFSETQ. The CDR3 here is CASRPMGGTEAFF. The CDR3 nucleotides are TGCGCCAGCAGACCCATGGGAGGGACTGAAGCTTTCTTT. The entire variable domain, with the rest obtained from reference TRBV5-1 and TRBJ1-1, is as follows: KAGVTQTPRYLIKTRGQQVTLSCSPISGHRSVSWYQQTPGQGLQFLFEYFSETQRNKGNFPGRFSGRQFSNSRSEMNVSTLELGDSALYLCASRPMGGTEAFFGQGTRLTVV.

This clonotype was seen ten or more times. The V call is TRBV6-2 or TRBV6-3, the J call TRBJ2-1; TRBD1 matches at 7 bases. The trim removed 0 bases at V and 4 bases at J, leaving 6 bases unmatched. CDR3 length equals 16 residues. CDR1 is MNHEY and CDR2 is SVGEGT in the germline V gene. CDR3 in amino acids: CASSYSGQTGYNEQFF. The CDR3 DNA reads TGTGCCAGCAGTTACTCAGGACAGACAGGGTACAATGAGCAGTTCTTC.

There are a few counts of this clonotype. The gene calls are TRBV5-5 and TRBJ1-2, with D unresolved. The germline V and J ends were trimmed by 3 bases and 3 bases, with 12 bases remaining between them. Germline V CDR1 and CDR2: SGHKS, YYEKEE (reference sequence). The CDR3 covers 14 residues. CDR3 nucleotide sequence: TGTGCCAGCAGCTCCGACCTCGATGACTATGGCTACACCTTC. This translates into CASSSDLDDYGYTF.

V usage is TRBV12-3 or TRBV12-4 and J usage is TRBJ1-2; the D is unclear. This CDR3 contains 13 residues. Trimming left V 6 bases short and J 8 bases short, with 16 bases between. The CDR3 nucleotides are TGTGCCAGCAGCCGAACTTCGACGGCAGGCTACACCTTC. Residues: CASSRTSTAGYTF.

This clonotype was seen repeatedly, ten times or more. This chain joins TRBV29-1 and TRBJ2-7; no clear D. Trimming left V 4 bases short and J 3 bases short, with 7 bases between. Germline CDR1 and CDR2: SQVTM and ANQGSEA. The CDR3 consists of 11 residues. This chain's CDR3 is CSVVKGYEQYF. In nucleotides, the CDR3 is TGCAGCGTTGTTAAGGGCTACGAGCAGTACTTC.

This clonotype showed up many times. J is TRBJ2-3 and V is TRBV20-1; no firm D call. CDR1 and CDR2 from the germline V gene are DFQATT and SNEGSKA (reference sequence). The ends were cut back, 0 bases at V and 6 bases at J, with 4 bases in the middle. The CDR3 sequence is 11 residues long. The CDR3: CSARESDTQYF. The DNA for the CDR3 is TGCAGTGCTAGAGAGTCGGATACGCAGTATTTT.

This clonotype was counted at least ten times. The J gene is TRBJ1-5, the V gene TRBV7-2, with D unclear. CDR1 and CDR2 (germline): SGHTA, FQGNSA. The V end lost 4 bases, the J end lost 4 bases, and 11 bases lay between the germline ends. CDR3 length equals 14 residues. The CDR3 nucleotides read TGTGCCAGCAGCTCGGAAGGGTCTAATCAGCCCCAGCATTTT. Translated, it gives CASSSEGSNQPQHF.

The gene calls are TRBV4-1 and TRBJ2-2; 7 bases are shared with TRBD1. This CDR3 spans 15 amino acids. J gave up 0 bases and V 2 bases, and 0 bases lay outside the gene matches. The germline gives CDR1 MGHRA, CDR2 YSYEKL. The CDR3 spells CASSQTGANTGELFF. The CDR3 coding sequence is TGCGCCAGCAGCCAAACAGGGGCGAACACCGGGGAGCTGTTTTTT.

The chain is built from TRBV29-1 and TRBJ2-7, with a possible D match to TRBD2 (5 bases). Germline CDR1 SQVTM, CDR2 ANQGSEA. This CDR3 has 12 amino acids. V lost 7 bases and J lost 1, with 11 bases in between. The CDR3 loop reads CSAEGGSYEQYF. The CDR3 nucleotides read TGCAGCGCCGAGGGCGGGTCCTACGAGCAGTACTTC.

The genes are TRBV2 and TRBJ2-5; 9 bases agree with TRBD1. The CDR3 has 14 amino acids. With 6 bases clipped from V and 0 bases from J, the junction kept 2 bases outside the gene matches. CDR1 is SNHLY and CDR2 is FYNNEI in the germline V gene. The CDR3 DNA reads TGTGCCAGCAGAACAGGGGGCCACCAAGAGACCCAGTACTTC. Amino acids: CASRTGGHQETQYF. The full variable domain, rest sourced from reference TRBV2 and TRBJ2-5, is EPEVTQTPSHQVTQMGQEVILRCVPISNHLYFYWYRQILGQKVEFLVSFYNNEISEKSEIFDDQFSVERPDGSNFTLKIRSTKLEDSAMYFCASRTGGHQETQYFGPGTRLLVL.

The chain is built from TRBV20-1 and TRBJ2-7, with D unclear. V was cut by 0 bases and J by 0 bases, with 9 bases left in between. Looked up from germline, CDR1 is DFQATT and CDR2 is SNEGSKA (reference sequence). The CDR3 loop spans 14 amino acids. The CDR3 DNA sequence: TGCAGTGCTAGAGACACCCGCAGCTCCTACGAGCAGTACTTC. Its protein is CSARDTRSSYEQYF.

This clonotype has just a few counts. The rearrangement links TRBV11-1 to TRBJ2-7; 10 bases match TRBD2. Germline assignment: CDR1 SGHAT and CDR2 FQDESV (reference sequence). The CDR3 is made up of 14 amino acids. Germline trimming cut 1 base from V and 5 bases from J; bases unmatched to any gene: 2. Here the CDR3 reads CASSLVLAGDEQYF. The CDR3, as DNA: TGTGCCAGCAGCTTAGTTCTAGCGGGAGACGAGCAGTACTTC. Full variable domain (missing parts from reference TRBV11-1 and TRBJ2-7): EAEVAQSPRYKITEKSQAVAFWCDPISGHATLYWYRQILGQGPELLVQFQDESVVDDSQLPKDRFSAERLKGVDSTLKIQPAELGDSAMYLCASSLVLAGDEQYFGPGTRLTVT.

This sequence joins TRBV6-5 and TRBJ2-7, with D uncertain. Deletions cut 0 bases from V and 0 bases from J, with 15 bases between. The CDR3 consists of 17 residues. CDR1 is MNHEY and CDR2 is SVGAGI in the germline V gene. CDR3 sequence: CASSYSKESAGSYEQYF. DNA for the CDR3: TGTGCCAGCAGTTACTCGAAAGAATCGGCCGGCTCCTACGAGCAGTACTTC.

The chain recombines TRBV29-1 with TRBJ2-7; 11 bases fit TRBD1. This CDR3 comprises 12 residues. V was clipped by 8 bases and J by 5 bases; unmatched bases: 5. Germline V gene data show CDR1 as SQVTM and CDR2 as ANQGSEA. CDR3 loop: CSKDRGQDEQYF. DNA of the CDR3: TGCAGCAAGGACAGGGGGCAGGACGAGCAGTACTTC.